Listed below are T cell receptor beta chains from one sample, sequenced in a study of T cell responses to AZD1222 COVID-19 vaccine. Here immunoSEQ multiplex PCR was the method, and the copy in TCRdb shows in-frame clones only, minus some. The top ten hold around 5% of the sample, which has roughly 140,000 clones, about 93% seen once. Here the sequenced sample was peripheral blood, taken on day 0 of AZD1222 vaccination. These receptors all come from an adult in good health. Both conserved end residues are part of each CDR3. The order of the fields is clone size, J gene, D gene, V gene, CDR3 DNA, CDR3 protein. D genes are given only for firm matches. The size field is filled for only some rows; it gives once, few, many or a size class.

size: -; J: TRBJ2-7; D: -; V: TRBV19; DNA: TGTGCCAGAACCGCCCTCGACTCATACGAGCAGTACTTC; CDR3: CARTALDSYEQYF
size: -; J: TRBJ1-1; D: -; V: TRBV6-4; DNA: TGTGCCAGCAGTGAATTACCTGAAGCTTTCTTT; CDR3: CASSELPEAFF
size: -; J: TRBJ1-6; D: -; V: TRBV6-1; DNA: TGTGCCAGCAGTGAAGCAGGGTTTCATTCACCCCTCCACTTT; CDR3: CASSEAGFHSPLHF
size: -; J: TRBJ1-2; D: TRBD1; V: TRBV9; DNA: TGTGCCAGCAGCGTGGCGGACAGGGGGCGCCAGGACTATGGCTACACCTTC; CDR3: CASSVADRGRQDYGYTF
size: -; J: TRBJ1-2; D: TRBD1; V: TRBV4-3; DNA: TGCGCCAGCAGCCAGCGTCCACAGGGGGACTATGGCTACACCTTC; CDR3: CASSQRPQGDYGYTF
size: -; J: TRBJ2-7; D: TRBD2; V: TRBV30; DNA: TGTGCCTCCGGGGGGTACGAGCAGTACTTC; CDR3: CASGGYEQYF
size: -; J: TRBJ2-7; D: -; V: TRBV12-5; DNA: TGTGCTAGTGGTTTGGGAATCGGGGCCTACGAGCAGTACTTC; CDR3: CASGLGIGAYEQYF
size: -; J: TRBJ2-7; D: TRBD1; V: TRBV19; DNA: TGTGCCAGTAGTCGAAGAGGGGGGACAGGGAGATACGAGCAGTACTTC; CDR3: CASSRRGGTGRYEQYF
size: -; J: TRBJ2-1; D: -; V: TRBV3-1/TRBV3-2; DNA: TGTGCCAGCAGCCGCATTAATGAGCAGTTCTTC; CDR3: CASSRINEQFF
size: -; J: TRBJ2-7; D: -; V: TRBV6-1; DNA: TGTGCCAGCAGTGATCTCGGGGTCTCCTACGAGCAGTACTTC; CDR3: CASSDLGVSYEQYF
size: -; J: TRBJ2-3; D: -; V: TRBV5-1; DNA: TGCGCCAGCAGCGGTCAAGAACAGGGCTGGGGAGATACGCAGTATTTT; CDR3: CASSGQEQGWGDTQYF
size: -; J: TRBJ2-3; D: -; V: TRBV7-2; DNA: TGTGCCAGCAGCTTAGATCGCTCGGGGTCGAGCGATACGCAGTATTTT; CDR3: CASSLDRSGSSDTQYF
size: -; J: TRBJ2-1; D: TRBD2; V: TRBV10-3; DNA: TGTGCCATCAGGGGGACTAGCGGGGCAGACAATGAGCAGTTCTTC; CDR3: CAIRGTSGADNEQFF
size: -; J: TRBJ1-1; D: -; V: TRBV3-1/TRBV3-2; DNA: TGTGCCAGCAGCCCCCCGGGGGGCGCTTTCTTT; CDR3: CASSPPGGAFF
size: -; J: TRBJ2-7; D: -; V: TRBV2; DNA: TGTGCCAGCAGAGAGACCCTCCTGCCGCACGAGCAGTACTTC; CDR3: CASRETLLPHEQYF
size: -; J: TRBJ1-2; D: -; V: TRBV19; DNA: TGTGCCAGTAGGTGGGGGCTTGACTATGGCTACACCTTC; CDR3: CASRWGLDYGYTF
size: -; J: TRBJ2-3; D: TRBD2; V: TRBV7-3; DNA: TGTGCCAGCAGCTCACTAGCGGGAGGCACAGATACGCAGTATTTT; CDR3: CASSSLAGGTDTQYF
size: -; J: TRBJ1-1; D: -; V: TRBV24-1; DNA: TGTGCCACCAGTGATACCGTAACTGAAGCTTTCTTT; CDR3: CATSDTVTEAFF
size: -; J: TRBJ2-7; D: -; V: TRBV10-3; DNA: TGTGCCATCAGTGAGCCTAGACGGACAGTTTACGAGCAGTACTTC; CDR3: CAISEPRRTVYEQYF
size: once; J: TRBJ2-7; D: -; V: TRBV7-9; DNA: TGTGCCAGCAGCTTTTACGGAACAGAGTACGAGCAGTACTTC; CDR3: CASSFYGTEYEQYF
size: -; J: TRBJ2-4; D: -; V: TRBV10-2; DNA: TGCGCCAGCAGGGTGGGACGGGAAAACATTCAGTACTTC; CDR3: CASRVGRENIQYF
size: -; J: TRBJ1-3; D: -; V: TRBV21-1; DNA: TGTGCCAGCCTGACTCAGGGAGGACCTGGAAACACCATATATTTT; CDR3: CASLTQGGPGNTIYF
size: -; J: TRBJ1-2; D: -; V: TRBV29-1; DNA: TGCAGCGTTGAAGATTTGGCAGGAGAGTTGTGGGGCTACACCTTC; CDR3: CSVEDLAGELWGYTF
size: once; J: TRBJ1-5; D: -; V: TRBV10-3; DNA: TGTGCCATCAGTGAGTCGAATGGTAATCAGCCCCAGCATTTT; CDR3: CAISESNGNQPQHF
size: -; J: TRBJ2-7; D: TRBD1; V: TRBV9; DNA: TGTGCCAGCAGCGGGACAGGGGGCTACGAGCAGTACTTC; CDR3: CASSGTGGYEQYF
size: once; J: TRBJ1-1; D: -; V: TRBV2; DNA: TGTGCCAGCAGTGAAGTGGTGCAGTCCCGAGCTGAAGCTTTCTTT; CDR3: CASSEVVQSRAEAFF
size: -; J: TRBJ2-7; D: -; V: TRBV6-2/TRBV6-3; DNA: TGTGCCAGCAGTTACAAAAACTCCTACGAGCAGTACTTC; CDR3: CASSYKNSYEQYF
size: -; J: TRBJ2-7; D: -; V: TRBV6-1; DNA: TGTGCCAGCAGTGAGGGTAGGTTGGTCTACGAGCAGTACTTC; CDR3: CASSEGRLVYEQYF
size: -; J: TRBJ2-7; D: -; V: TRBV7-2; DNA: TGTGCCAGCAGCTGGGGAAACGGCGAGCAGTACTTC; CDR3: CASSWGNGEQYF
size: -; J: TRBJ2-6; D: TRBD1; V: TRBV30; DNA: TGTGCCTGGAGTACCAGGACAGGGGTTTATGGGGCCAACGTCCTGACTTTC; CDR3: CAWSTRTGVYGANVLTF
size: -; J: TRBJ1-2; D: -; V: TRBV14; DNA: TGTGCCAGCAGCCAAGAGCGGACAGAGTATGGCTACACCTTC; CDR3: CASSQERTEYGYTF
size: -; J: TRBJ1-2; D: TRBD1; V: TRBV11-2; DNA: TGTGCCAGCAGCTTCGGGACAGGGAACTATGGCTACACCTTC; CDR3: CASSFGTGNYGYTF